Only a few counts were recorded for the clone carrying this T cell receptor beta chain. Its antigen is currently unknown. The entry originates in a study of vaccination effects on CD4 cells after COVID-19. About the research overall: Convalescent patients (n = two) were sampled 16 days and one week prevaccination. About 2.2 million PBMC per well received about 10 IU/ml IL-2 and roughly 9.2 ug/ml peptides in culture. Study results and limitations: Limitations: small convalescent group and missing early post-infection timepoints.

Germline V lookup: CDR1 MNHEY, CDR2 SVGAGI. This CDR3 has 16 residues. V was clipped by 1 base and J by 8 bases, with 20 bases between them. TCRdb keeps only in-frame clones here, not all; method: immunoSEQ multiplex PCR. This table has approximately 45,000 clones, roughly 80% appearing once. Following culture for about ten days, CD4+ T cells were isolated. Half-medium changes using IL-2 medium occurred on days 3 and 7. The sequence derives from a human donor who had a prior SARS-CoV-2 infection. This material consisted of CD4+ T cells from PBMCs cultured without peptide, taken before COVID-19 vaccination. The V gene is TRBV6-5, the J gene TRBJ1-2; the D is unclear. CDR3 DNA sequence: TGTGCCAGCAGTTACTTGCCCCTGGGCAGTACAAGGGGCTACACCTTC. Its translation: CASSYLPLGSTRGYTF.